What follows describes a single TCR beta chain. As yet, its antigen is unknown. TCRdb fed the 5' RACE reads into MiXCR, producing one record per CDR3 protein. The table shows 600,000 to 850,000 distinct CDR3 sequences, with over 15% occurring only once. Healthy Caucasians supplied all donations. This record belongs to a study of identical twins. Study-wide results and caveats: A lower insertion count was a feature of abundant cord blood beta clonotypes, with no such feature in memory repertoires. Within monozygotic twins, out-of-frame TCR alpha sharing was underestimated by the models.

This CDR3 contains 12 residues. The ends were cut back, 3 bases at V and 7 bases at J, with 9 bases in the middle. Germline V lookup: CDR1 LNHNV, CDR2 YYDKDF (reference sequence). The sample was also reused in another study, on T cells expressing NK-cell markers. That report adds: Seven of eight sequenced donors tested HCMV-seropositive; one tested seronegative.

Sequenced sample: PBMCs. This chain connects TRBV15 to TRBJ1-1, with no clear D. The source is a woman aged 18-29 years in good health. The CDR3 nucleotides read TGTGCCACCAGCAGCTATAATTATGAAGCTTTCTTT. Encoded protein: CATSSYNYEAFF.